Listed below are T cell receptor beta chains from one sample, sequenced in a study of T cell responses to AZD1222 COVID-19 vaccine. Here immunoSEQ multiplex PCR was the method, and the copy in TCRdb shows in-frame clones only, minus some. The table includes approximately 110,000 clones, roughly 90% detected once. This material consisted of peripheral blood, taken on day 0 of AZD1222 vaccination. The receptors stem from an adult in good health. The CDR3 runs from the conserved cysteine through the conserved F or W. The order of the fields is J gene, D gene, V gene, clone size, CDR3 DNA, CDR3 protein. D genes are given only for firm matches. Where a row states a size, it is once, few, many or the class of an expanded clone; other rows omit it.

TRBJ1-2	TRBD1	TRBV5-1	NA	TGCGCCAGCAGCCAACAGGGGGCTGGAAACTATGGCTACACCTTC	CASSQQGAGNYGYTF
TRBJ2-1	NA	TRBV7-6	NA	TGTGCCAGCAGCATCGAATCCTCTAGCGTAGGGAACAATGAGCAGTTCTTC	CASSIESSSVGNNEQFF
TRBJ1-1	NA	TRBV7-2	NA	TGTGCCAGCAGCAGGGTTCGGGGCACTGAAGCTTTCTTT	CASSRVRGTEAFF
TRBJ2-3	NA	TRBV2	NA	TGTGCCAGCAGTGAAGCGCTTCGTCCAGATACGCAGTATTTT	CASSEALRPDTQYF
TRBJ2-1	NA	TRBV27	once	TGTGCCAGCAGTATCCGGGGCAACAATGAGCAGTTCTTC	CASSIRGNNEQFF
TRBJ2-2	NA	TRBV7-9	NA	TGTGCCAGCAGCACCGGACCTACCGGGGAGCTGTTTTTT	CASSTGPTGELFF
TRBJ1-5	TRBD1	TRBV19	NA	TGTGCCAGTAGCAGGGACAGATATAGCAATCAGCCCCAGCATTTT	CASSRDRYSNQPQHF
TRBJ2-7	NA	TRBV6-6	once	TGTGCCAGCAGCCAATCAGGACCGAGCTACGAGCAGTACTTC	CASSQSGPSYEQYF
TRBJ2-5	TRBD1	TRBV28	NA	TGTGCCAGCAGCCGGCAGGGGGCAATGGAGACCCAGTACTTC	CASSRQGAMETQYF
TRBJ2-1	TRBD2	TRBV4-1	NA	TGCGCCAGCAGCCAAGACGTTCTAGCGGGTGCCCGTCCCTACAATGAGCAGTTCTTC	CASSQDVLAGARPYNEQFF
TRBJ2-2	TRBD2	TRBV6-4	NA	TGTGCCAGCAGAGAACCCCTAGCGGTTAACACCGGGGAGCTGTTTTTT	CASREPLAVNTGELFF
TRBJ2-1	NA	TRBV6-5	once	TGTGCCAGCAGTTTACGACGTGGGCATGAGCAGTTCTTC	CASSLRRGHEQFF
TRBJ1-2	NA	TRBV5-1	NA	TGCGCCAGCAGCCGAACCTCAACAGGGAACTATGGCTACACCTTC	CASSRTSTGNYGYTF
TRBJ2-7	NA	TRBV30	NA	TGTGCCTGGAGTCGTGGCACCTCCTACGAGCAGTACTTC	CAWSRGTSYEQYF
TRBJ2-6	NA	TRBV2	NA	TGTGCCAGCAGTCGGACAGATTCTGGGGCCAACGTCCTGACTTTC	CASSRTDSGANVLTF
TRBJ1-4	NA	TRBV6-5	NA	TGTGCCAGCAGCCTAGCACAGATTAATGAAAAACTGTTTTTT	CASSLAQINEKLFF
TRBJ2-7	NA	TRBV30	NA	TGTGCCTGGAGCAGCACTGACTACGAGCAGTACTTC	CAWSSTDYEQYF
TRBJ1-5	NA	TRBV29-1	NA	TGCAGCGTCGTTGGGACCCCGGGGCAGCCCCAGCATTTT	CSVVGTPGQPQHF
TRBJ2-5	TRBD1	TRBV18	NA	TGTGCCAGCTCAACCTCCGGACAGGCCGCGGGAGAGACCCAGTACTTC	CASSTSGQAAGETQYF
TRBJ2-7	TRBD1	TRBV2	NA	TGTGCCAGCAGTGCCAGGGGGCTGGTTGAGCAGTACTTC	CASSARGLVEQYF
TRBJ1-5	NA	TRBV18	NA	TGTGCCAGCTCACCACTGGGGGGCAAGCAGCCCCAGCATTTT	CASSPLGGKQPQHF
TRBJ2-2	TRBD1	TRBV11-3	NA	TGTGCCAGCAGCTCAACCGGGACAGCGAACACCGGGGAGCTGTTTTTT	CASSSTGTANTGELFF
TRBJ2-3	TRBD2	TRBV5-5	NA	TGTGCCAGCAGCTTTAGCGGGAGGGCCACAGATACGCAGTATTTT	CASSFSGRATDTQYF
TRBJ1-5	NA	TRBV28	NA	TGTGCCGCCACCCCACAGGTCAATCAGCCCCAGCATTTT	CAATPQVNQPQHF
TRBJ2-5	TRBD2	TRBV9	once	TGTGCCAGCAGCCCGGGGGGGCTCCAGGAGACCCAGTACTTC	CASSPGGLQETQYF
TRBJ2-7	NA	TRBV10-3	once	TGTGCCATCAGCGACCGACAGTCCTACGAGCAGTACTTC	CAISDRQSYEQYF
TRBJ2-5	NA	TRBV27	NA	TGTGCCAGCAGCCCCCTGGGGGGAGAGACCCAGTACTTC	CASSPLGGETQYF
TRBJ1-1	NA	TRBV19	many	TGTGCCAGTAGTAGAGGCCTCAAGAACACTGAAGCTTTCTTT	CASSRGLKNTEAFF
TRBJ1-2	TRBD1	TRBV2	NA	TGTGCCAGCAGGTCGACAGGGGTCCGCTATGGCTACACCTTC	CASRSTGVRYGYTF
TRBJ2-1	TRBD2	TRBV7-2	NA	TGTGCCAGCAGCTTAGCGGGTTGGACTAGCGGGAGGGAGAATGAGCAGTTCTTC	CASSLAGWTSGRENEQFF
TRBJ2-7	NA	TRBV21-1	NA	TGTGCCGGCATTAGGGGGCAGGGCCGCGTTAGCTCCTACGAGCAGTACTTC	CAGIRGQGRVSSYEQYF
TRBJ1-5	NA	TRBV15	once	TGTGCCACCTCCAGATTCTATAGCAATCAGCCCCAGCATTTT	CATSRFYSNQPQHF
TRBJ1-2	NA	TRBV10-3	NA	TGTGCCATCAGTGAGCCATCACGGGGAATGGATGGCTACACCTTC	CAISEPSRGMDGYTF